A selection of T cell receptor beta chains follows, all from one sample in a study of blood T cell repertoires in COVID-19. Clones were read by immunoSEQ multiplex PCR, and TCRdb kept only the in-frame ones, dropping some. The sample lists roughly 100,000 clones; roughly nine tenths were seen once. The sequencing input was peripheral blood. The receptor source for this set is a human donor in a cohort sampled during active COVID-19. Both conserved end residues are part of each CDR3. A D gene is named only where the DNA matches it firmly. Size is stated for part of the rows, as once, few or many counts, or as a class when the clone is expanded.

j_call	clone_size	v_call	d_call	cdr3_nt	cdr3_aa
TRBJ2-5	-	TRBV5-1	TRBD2	TGCGCCAGCAGCTTGATGGGCCTAGCGGGAGCCGAGACCCAGTACTTC	CASSLMGLAGAETQYF
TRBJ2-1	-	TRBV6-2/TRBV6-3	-	TGTGCCAGCAGCTACTTGGCCTCCTACAATGAGCAGTTCTTC	CASSYLASYNEQFF
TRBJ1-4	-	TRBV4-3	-	TGCGCCAGCAGCCAAGCCTTTGCAACTAATGAAAAACTGTTTTTT	CASSQAFATNEKLFF
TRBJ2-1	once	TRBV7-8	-	TGTGCCAGCAGCCCCCCTAGCGTGGAGCAGTTCTTC	CASSPPSVEQFF
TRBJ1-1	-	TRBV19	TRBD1	TGTGCCAGTAGTAAAGGACAGGGGGCGAACACTGAAGCTTTCTTT	CASSKGQGANTEAFF
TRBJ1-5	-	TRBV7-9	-	TGTGCCAGCAGCTTAGGTCACGGTCAGCCCCAGCATTTT	CASSLGHGQPQHF
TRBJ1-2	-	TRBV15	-	TGTGCCACCAGCAGAGATCTTGGCGGTAACTATGGCTACACCTTC	CATSRDLGGNYGYTF
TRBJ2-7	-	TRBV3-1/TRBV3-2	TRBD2	TGTGCCAGCAGCCCTACGGGACTAGCGGGAGGGAAGTACGAGCAGTACTTC	CASSPTGLAGGKYEQYF
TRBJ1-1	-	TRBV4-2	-	TGTGCCAGCAGCCAAGATGCGGACACTGAAGCTTTCTTT	CASSQDADTEAFF
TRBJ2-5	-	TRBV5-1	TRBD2	TGCGCCAGCAGCTTGGCCGGACTAGCGGGAGTGGCAGAGACCCAGTACTTC	CASSLAGLAGVAETQYF
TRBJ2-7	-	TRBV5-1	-	TGCGCCAGCAGCTTTCGATCACTCCCCTACGAGCAGTACTTC	CASSFRSLPYEQYF
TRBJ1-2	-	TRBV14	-	TGTGCCAGCAGCCAAGATCTTCGGGGGGGCTACACCTTC	CASSQDLRGGYTF
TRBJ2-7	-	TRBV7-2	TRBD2	TGTGCCAGCAGGCTAACTAGCGGGGGGCCCTACGAGCAGTACTTC	CASRLTSGGPYEQYF
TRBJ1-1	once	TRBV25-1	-	TGTGCCGGAAGAGGCAGGGGCCTACCGAACACTGAAGCTTTCTTT	CAGRGRGLPNTEAFF
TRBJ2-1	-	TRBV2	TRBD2	TGTGCCAGCGGACTAGCGGGAGCCCTCTACAATGAGCAGTTCTTC	CASGLAGALYNEQFF
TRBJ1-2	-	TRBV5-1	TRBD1	TGCGCCACCAGGACAGGGGCAGAGAACTATGGCTACACCTTC	CATRTGAENYGYTF
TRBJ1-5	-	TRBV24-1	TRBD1	TGTGCCACCAGTGACGCCGGGACAGGGAGACAGCCCCAGCATTTT	CATSDAGTGRQPQHF
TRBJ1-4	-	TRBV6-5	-	TGTGCCAGCACCGACATAGGCGGGGGGCGCGAAAAACTGTTTTTT	CASTDIGGGREKLFF
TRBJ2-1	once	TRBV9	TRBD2	TGTGCCAGCAGCGTACAAACCGATGAACCGCGGGGGACTACCGGCAATGAGCAGTTCTTC	CASSVQTDEPRGTTGNEQFF
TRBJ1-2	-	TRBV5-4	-	TGTGCCAGCAGCGCGTCATCTTATGGCTACACCTTC	CASSASSYGYTF
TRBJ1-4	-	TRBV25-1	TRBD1	TGTGCCAGCAGTGACGGACAGGGGTTGTCGACTAATGAAAAACTGTTTTTT	CASSDGQGLSTNEKLFF
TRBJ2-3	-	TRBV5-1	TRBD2	TGCGCCAGCAGCTTGGCGACTAGCGGATACTCAGATACGCAGTATTTT	CASSLATSGYSDTQYF
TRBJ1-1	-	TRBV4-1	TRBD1	TGCGCCAGCAGCCACGGAACCAGGGGGCCAAGCACTGAAGCTTTCTTT	CASSHGTRGPSTEAFF
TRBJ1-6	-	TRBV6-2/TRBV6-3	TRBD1	TGTGCCAGCAGTTGGGACAGGGATAATTCACCCCTCCACTTT	CASSWDRDNSPLHF
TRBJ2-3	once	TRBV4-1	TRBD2	TGCGCCAGCACTTGGGCAGCGGGGTTCACAGATACGCAGTATTTT	CASTWAAGFTDTQYF
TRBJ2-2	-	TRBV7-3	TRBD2	TGTGCCAGCAGCCCCACGGGACTAGCGAAACCCGGGGAGCTGTTTTTT	CASSPTGLAKPGELFF
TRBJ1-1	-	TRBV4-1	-	TGCGCCAGCAGCCAAAGTTCTCTCCAGGGGATTCTAAACACTGAAGCTTTCTTT	CASSQSSLQGILNTEAFF
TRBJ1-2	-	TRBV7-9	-	TGTGCCAGCAGCTTACCCTACTATGGCTACACCTTC	CASSLPYYGYTF
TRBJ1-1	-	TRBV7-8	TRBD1	TGTGCCAGCAGCTTAGACGCCGGGACAGGGCGGGTCGGAGCTTTCTTT	CASSLDAGTGRVGAFF
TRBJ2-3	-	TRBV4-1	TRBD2	TGCGCCAGCAGCCAAGCTGCTAGCGGGATAGGCGGAGTCACAGATACGCAGTATTTT	CASSQAASGIGGVTDTQYF
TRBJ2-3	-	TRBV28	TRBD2	TGTGCCGTACTAGCGGGGTTCACAGATACGCAGTATTTT	CAVLAGFTDTQYF
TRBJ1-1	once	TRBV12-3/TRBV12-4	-	TGTGCCAGCAGTCCACTACAGGGCACTGAAGCTTTCTTT	CASSPLQGTEAFF
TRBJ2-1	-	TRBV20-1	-	TGCAGTGTTTTCCGGGACTCACAGTTCTTC	CSVFRDSQFF
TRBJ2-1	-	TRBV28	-	TGTGCCAGCAGTGAGGGATACAATGAGCAGTTCTTC	CASSEGYNEQFF
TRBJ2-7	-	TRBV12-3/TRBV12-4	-	TGTGCCAGCAGTTTGTCAGGCCCCTACGAGCAGTACTTC	CASSLSGPYEQYF
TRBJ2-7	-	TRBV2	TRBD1	TGTGCCAGCAGTCCAGACAGGGGTGCGTACGAGCAGTACTTC	CASSPDRGAYEQYF
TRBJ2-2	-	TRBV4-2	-	TGTGCCAGCAGCCAAGAGCGGACCGGGGAGCTGTTTTTT	CASSQERTGELFF
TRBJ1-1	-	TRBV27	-	TGTGCCAGCAGTCCTAGGTGGACAGTTGAAGCTTTCTTT	CASSPRWTVEAFF
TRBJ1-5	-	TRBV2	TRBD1	TGTGCCAGCAGGGGGACAGACCAGCCCCAGCATTTT	CASRGTDQPQHF
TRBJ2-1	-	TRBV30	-	TGTGCCTGGAGTGTGACGGAGTTTAATGAGCAGTTCTTC	CAWSVTEFNEQFF
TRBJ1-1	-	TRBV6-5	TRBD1	TGTGCCAGCAGTTCCCCCAGGGGGCGAATGAACACTGAAGCTTTCTTT	CASSSPRGRMNTEAFF
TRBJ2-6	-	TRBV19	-	TGTGCCAGTAGTATGGGAGCTGGGGCCAACGTCCTGACTTTC	CASSMGAGANVLTF